Each of the 15 T cell receptor beta chains below was sequenced from the same sample in a study of PD-L1 blockade in urothelial cancer. Time point given: pretreatment peripheral blood. Using immunoSEQ multiplex PCR, the repertoire was profiled, and TCRdb retains in-frame clones only, with some absent. The sample holds under 80,000 clones, 81% seen once. The specimen was PBMCs, collected around atezolizumab (anti-PD-L1) treatment. The receptors here all came from a man in his 70s with urothelial cancer.

The V call is TRBV6-1, the J call TRBJ1-1, with D perhaps matching TRBD1 (6 bases). V dropped 0 bases and J dropped 4 bases, with 18 bases sitting between them. The CDR3 has 17 amino acids. Germline loops: CDR1 MNHNS, CDR2 SASEGT. The CDR3 protein is CASSEASGWGGGTEAFF. Written as DNA, the CDR3 is TGTGCCAGCAGTGAAGCGAGCGGATGGGGGGGCGGCACTGAAGCTTTCTTT.

The chain joins TRBV5-1 to TRBJ2-1, with 10 bases aligning to TRBD2. V lost 3 bases and J lost 7; bases outside the gene matches: 10. This CDR3 is built from 16 residues. Germline CDR1 and CDR2: SGHRS and YFSETQ. The CDR3 here is CASSWSSGGNGNEQFF. The CDR3 coding sequence is TGCGCCAGCAGCTGGTCTAGCGGGGGAAACGGGAATGAGCAGTTCTTC.

This rearrangement joins TRBV2 to TRBJ2-3; D gene uncertain. Between the trimmed V and J ends, which lost 5 bases and 2 bases, there was a span of 11 bases. The germline gives CDR1 SNHLY, CDR2 FYNNEI. This CDR3 contains 14 residues. The CDR3 nucleotides are TGTGCCAGCAGTAACACGTTCTTCACAGATACGCAGTATTTT. Residues: CASSNTFFTDTQYF.

This clone was counted between two and nine times. J is TRBJ2-1 and V is TRBV7-8; the D is unclear. This CDR3 region has 17 residues. In germline, CDR1 is SGHVS, CDR2 FQNEAQ. Deletions cut 0 bases from V and 0 bases from J, with 12 bases between. CDR3 nucleotides: TGTGCCAGCAGCTTAGCGCCGAGTTCGGGCTCCTACAATGAGCAGTTCTTC. Translation gives CASSLAPSSGSYNEQFF.

This CDR3 reads CASSPRLAGEQYF. The CDR3 DNA reads as TGCGCCAGCAGCCCGAGACTAGCGGGCGAGCAGTACTTC. The rearrangement links TRBV4-1 to TRBJ2-7, with 10 bases identical to TRBD2. V lost 4 bases, J lost 6 bases, and 3 bases stayed unmatched. Germline assignment: CDR1 MGHRA and CDR2 YSYEKL. This CDR3 is built from 13 residues.

The chain carries TRBV19 and TRBJ2-3; a weak D match, TRBD2 (5 bases). The CDR3 consists of 12 residues. CDR1 is LNHDA, CDR2 SQIVND, per germline (reference sequence). Trimming shortened V by 6 bases and J by 8 bases, and 12 bases separated the two germline ends. The CDR3 loop is CASSFPGGTQYF. Here the CDR3 DNA reads TGTGCCAGTAGCTTTCCTGGAGGTACGCAGTATTTT. The entire variable domain, with the rest obtained from reference TRBV19 and TRBJ2-3, is as follows: DGGITQSPKYLFRKEGQNVTLSCEQNLNHDAMYWYRQDPGQGLRLIYYSQIVNDFQKGDIAEGYSVSREKKESFPLTVTSAQKNPTAFYLCASSFPGGTQYFGPGTRLTVL.

V usage is TRBV5-6 and J usage is TRBJ1-6; no definite D call. Per the germline V gene, CDR1 is SGHDT and CDR2 is YYEEEE. Trimming took 6 bases from V and 14 from J, leaving 21 bases between them. The CDR3 covers 14 residues. CDR3 in DNA: TGTGCCAGCACCGCGGGGAGGAATCCTGGGGCCCTCCACTTT. Translated: CASTAGRNPGALHF.

This clone has a single count. The chain uses TRBV10-3 and TRBJ1-5; no firm D call. Trimming pared 6 bases from V and 7 bases from J, leaving 10 bases between. The CDR3 extends over 12 amino acids. Germline V lookup: CDR1 ENHRY, CDR2 SYGVKD. The CDR3 loop is CAISHPRQPQHF. The CDR3 bases are TGTGCCATCAGCCATCCGCGCCAGCCCCAGCATTTT.

The V call is TRBV7-2, the J call TRBJ2-1; 10 bases are a match to TRBD2. The CDR3 has 15 residues. CDR1 and CDR2 (germline): SGHTA, FQGNSA. Losses at the gene ends were 5 bases for V and 9 bases for J; bases not matched to a gene: 10. DNA for the CDR3: TGTGCCAGCAGCGACGCTAGCGGGAGCCGTTCTGAGCAGTTCTTC. Its translation is CASSDASGSRSEQFF.

The rearrangement joins TRBV28 to TRBJ2-7; 9 nucleotides align to TRBD1. With 6 bases clipped from V and 3 bases from J, the junction kept 6 bases outside the gene matches. Germline V gives CDR1 MDHEN, CDR2 SYDVKM. The CDR3 has 14 amino acids. CDR3: CASRGTGLVYEQYF. The CDR3 DNA follows: TGTGCCAGCAGGGGGACAGGGTTGGTCTACGAGCAGTACTTC.

The chain couples TRBV27 to TRBJ2-7; maybe TRBD2 (6 bases). Between the trimmed V and J ends, which lost 4 bases and 3 bases, there was a span of 10 bases. The germline CDR1 and CDR2 sequences are MNHEY and SMNVEV (reference sequence). The CDR3 runs to 13 residues. CDR3 nucleotide sequence: TGTGCCAGCAGTTCCCTTAGCGGCTACGAGCAGTACTTC. It yields the protein CASSSLSGYEQYF.

This chain uses TRBV6-1 with TRBJ2-1; 8 nucleotides line up with TRBD2. V shed 9 bases, J shed 8 bases, and the junction held 15 bases outside the gene matches. The germline gives CDR1 MNHNS, CDR2 SASEGT. This CDR3 has 15 residues. CDR3 nucleotides: TGTGCCAGTAGTTCCGGGAGGGCCGGGAGGGATGAGCAGTTCTTC. This gives the protein CASSSGRAGRDEQFF.

The chain carries TRBV10-3 and TRBJ2-3; 11 positions match TRBD2. V lost 10 bases to trimming and J lost 4 bases; unmatched junction nucleotides: 7. The CDR3 totals 14 residues. Looked up from germline, CDR1 is ENHRY and CDR2 is SYGVKD. Here the CDR3 reads CATRTSGSADTQYF. The DNA of the CDR3 is TGTGCCACCCGGACTAGCGGGTCTGCAGATACGCAGTATTTT.

J is TRBJ2-2 and V is TRBV6-6, with 7 positions matching TRBD1. CDR1 is MNHNY and CDR2 is SVGAGI in the germline V gene (reference sequence). The CDR3 is 14 residues long. The V segment lost 8 bases and the J segment 3 bases; nucleotides outside the gene matches: 6. The CDR3 DNA follows: TGTGCCAGCTACAGGGGTGGGGACACCGGGGAGCTGTTTTTT. It is translated as CASYRGGDTGELFF.

This sequence joins TRBV7-2 and TRBJ2-3; 8 bases are a match to TRBD2. V lost 3 bases to trimming and J lost 8 bases; unmatched junction nucleotides: 7. CDR1 SGHTA and CDR2 FQGNSA come from the germline V gene. The CDR3 is made up of 14 amino acids. CDR3 nucleotide sequence: TGTGCCAGCAGCTTTGGGACTAGAGGGTTTACGCAGTATTTT. It yields the protein CASSFGTRGFTQYF.